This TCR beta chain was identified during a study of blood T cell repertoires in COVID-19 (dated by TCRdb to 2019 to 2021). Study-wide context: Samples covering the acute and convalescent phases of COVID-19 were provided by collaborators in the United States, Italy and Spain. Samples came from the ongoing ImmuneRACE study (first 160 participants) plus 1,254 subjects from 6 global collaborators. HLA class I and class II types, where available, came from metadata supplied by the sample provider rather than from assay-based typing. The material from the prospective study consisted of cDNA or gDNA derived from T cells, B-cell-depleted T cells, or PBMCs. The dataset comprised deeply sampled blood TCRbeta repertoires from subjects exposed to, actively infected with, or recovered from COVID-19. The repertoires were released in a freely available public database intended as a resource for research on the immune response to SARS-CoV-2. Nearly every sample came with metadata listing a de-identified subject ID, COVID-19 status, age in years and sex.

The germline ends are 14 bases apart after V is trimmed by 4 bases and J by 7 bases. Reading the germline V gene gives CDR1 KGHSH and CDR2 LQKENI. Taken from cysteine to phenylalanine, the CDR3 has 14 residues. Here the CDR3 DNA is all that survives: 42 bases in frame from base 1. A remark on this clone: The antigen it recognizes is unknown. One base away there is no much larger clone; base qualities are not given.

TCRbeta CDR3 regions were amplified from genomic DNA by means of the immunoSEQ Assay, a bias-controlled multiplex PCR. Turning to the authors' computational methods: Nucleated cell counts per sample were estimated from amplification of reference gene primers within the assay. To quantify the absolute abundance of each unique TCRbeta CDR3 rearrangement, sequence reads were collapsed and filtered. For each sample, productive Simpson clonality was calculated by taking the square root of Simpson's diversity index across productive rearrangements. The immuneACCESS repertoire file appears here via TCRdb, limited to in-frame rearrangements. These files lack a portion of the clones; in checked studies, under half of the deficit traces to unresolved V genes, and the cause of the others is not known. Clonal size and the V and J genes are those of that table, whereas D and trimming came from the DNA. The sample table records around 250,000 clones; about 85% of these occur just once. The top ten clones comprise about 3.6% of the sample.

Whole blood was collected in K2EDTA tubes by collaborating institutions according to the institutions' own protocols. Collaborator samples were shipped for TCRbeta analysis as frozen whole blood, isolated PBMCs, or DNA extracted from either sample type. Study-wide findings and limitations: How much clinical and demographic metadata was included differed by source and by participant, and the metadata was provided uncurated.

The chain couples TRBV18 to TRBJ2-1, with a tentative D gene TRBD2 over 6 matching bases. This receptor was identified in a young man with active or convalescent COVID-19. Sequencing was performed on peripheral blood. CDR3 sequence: CASSLWEERNEQFF. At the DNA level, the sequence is TGTGCCAGCTCACTCTGGGAGGAACGGAATGAGCAGTTCTTC.